Below, one TCR beta chain is given with its context. Enrolled during active infection, Seattle patients were then followed longitudinally. The entry originates in a study of blood T cell repertoires in COVID-19. Study background: Collection of acute and convalescent COVID-19 samples took place in the United States, Italy and Spain.

Per the authors' pipeline: Reference gene primer amplification gave nucleated cell count estimates. This table comes from immunoSEQ multiplex PCR, and its TCRdb copy is limited to in-frame clones, with some not included. D and trimming come from the DNA, and the V and J calls and clone size come from that table. The sample lists roughly 60,000 clones; 80% to 85% were seen once. This CDR3 has 12 amino acids. V lost 6 bases and J 5 bases, leaving 10 bases between the germline ends. CDR1 is LGHNT and CDR2 is FRNRAP in the germline V gene. The TCR sequence derives from an older man with COVID-19, enrolled during active disease. The chain is built from TRBV12-5 and TRBJ1-2; possible D gene TRBD1, 6 bases. Sequencing used peripheral blood. CDR3: CASGLDRYGYTF. In DNA form, the CDR3 reads TGTGCTAGTGGCCTGGACAGATATGGCTACACCTTC.